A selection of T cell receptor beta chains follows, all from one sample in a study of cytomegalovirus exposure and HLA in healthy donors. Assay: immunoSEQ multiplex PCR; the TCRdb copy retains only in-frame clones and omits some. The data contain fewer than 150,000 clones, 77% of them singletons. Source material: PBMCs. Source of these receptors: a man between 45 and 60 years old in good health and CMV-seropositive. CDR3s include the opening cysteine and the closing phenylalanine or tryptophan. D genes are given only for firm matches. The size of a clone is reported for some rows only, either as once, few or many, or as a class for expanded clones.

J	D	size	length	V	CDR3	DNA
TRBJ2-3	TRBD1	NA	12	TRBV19	CASSPGGDTQYF	TGTGCCAGTTCCCCAGGGGGAGATACGCAGTATTTT
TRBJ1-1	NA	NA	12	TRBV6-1	CASTGQNTEAFF	TGTGCCAGCACGGGACAGAACACTGAAGCTTTCTTT
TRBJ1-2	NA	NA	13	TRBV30	CAWNPLANYGYTF	TGTGCCTGGAATCCGCTAGCTAACTATGGCTACACCTTC
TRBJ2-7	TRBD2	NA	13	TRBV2	CASSQGLGLRQYF	TGTGCCAGCAGCCAGGGACTAGGGTTGAGGCAGTACTTC
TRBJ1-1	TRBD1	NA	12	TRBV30	CAWGDRRTEAFF	TGTGCCTGGGGGGACAGGCGCACTGAAGCTTTCTTT
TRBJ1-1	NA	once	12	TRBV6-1	CASSAQYTEAFF	TGTGCCAGCAGTGCCCAATACACTGAAGCTTTCTTT
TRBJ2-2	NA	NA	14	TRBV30	CAWNRPGRIGELFF	TGTGCCTGGAATCGGCCGGGGAGGATCGGGGAGCTGTTTTTT
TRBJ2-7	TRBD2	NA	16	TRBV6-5	CASSFLIAGVSHEQYF	TGTGCCAGCAGTTTCCTGATAGCGGGAGTGTCTCACGAGCAGTACTTC
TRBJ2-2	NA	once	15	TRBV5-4	CASSLAGANTGELFF	TGTGCCAGCAGCTTGGCCGGGGCGAACACCGGGGAGCTGTTTTTT
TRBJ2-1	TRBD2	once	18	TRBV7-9	CASSEQGTSGSPYNEQFF	TGTGCCAGCAGCGAGCAGGGGACTAGCGGGAGCCCCTACAATGAGCAGTTCTTC
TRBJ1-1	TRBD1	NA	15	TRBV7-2	CASSLRQGANTEAFF	TGTGCCAGCAGCCTTCGACAGGGGGCAAACACTGAAGCTTTCTTT
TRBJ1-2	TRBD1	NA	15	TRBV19	CASSVDRVGSYGYTF	TGTGCCAGTAGTGTAGACAGGGTCGGGAGCTATGGCTACACCTTC
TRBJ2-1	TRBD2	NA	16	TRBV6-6	CASSPPGLAGVNEQFF	TGTGCCAGCAGCCCCCCGGGACTAGCGGGAGTCAATGAGCAGTTCTTC
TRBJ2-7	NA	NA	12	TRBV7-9	CASSSTTYEQYF	TGTGCCAGCAGCAGCACTACCTACGAGCAGTACTTC
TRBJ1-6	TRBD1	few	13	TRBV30	CAWAWTGPSPLHF	TGTGCCTGGGCCTGGACAGGGCCCTCACCCCTCCACTTT
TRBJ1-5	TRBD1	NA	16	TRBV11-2	CASSPGTGGGNQPQHF	TGTGCCAGCAGCCCCGGGACAGGGGGAGGCAATCAGCCCCAGCATTTT
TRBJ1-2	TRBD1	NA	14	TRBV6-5	CASSPDRGRDGYTF	TGTGCCAGCAGCCCGGACAGGGGGCGGGATGGCTACACCTTC
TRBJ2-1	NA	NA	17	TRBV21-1	CASSRTPPGLAYNEQFF	TGTGCCAGCAGCAGAACCCCTCCGGGACTAGCGTACAATGAGCAGTTCTTC
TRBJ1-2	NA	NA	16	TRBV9	CASSFTRAGVNYGYTF	TGTGCCAGCAGCTTCACCCGAGCGGGGGTTAACTATGGCTACACCTTC
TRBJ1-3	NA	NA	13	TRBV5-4	CASSLGQGNTIYF	TGTGCCAGCAGCTTGGGACAGGGAAACACCATATATTTT
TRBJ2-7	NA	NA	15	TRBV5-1	CASSLGPGATYEQYF	TGCGCCAGCAGCTTGGGGCCAGGGGCGACCTACGAGCAGTACTTC
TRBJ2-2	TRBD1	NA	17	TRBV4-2	CASSQDRDRIFTGELFF	TGTGCCAGCAGCCAAGATCGGGACAGGATATTCACCGGGGAGCTGTTTTTT
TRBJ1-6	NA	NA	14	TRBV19	CASSLGRSDGSLHF	TGTGCCAGTAGTTTGGGTCGGAGCGATGGATCCCTCCACTTT
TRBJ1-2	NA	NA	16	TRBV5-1	CASSLGTPAVEYGYTF	TGCGCCAGCAGCTTGGGGACACCCGCGGTGGAATATGGCTACACCTTC
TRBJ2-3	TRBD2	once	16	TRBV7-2	CASTGLAGGYTDTQYF	TGTGCCAGCACCGGACTAGCGGGAGGCTACACAGATACGCAGTATTTT
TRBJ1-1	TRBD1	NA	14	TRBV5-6	CASSLVQGAVEAFF	TGTGCCAGCAGCTTGGTACAGGGGGCGGTTGAAGCTTTCTTT
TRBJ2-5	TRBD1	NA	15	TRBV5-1	CASSFYGQGLETQYF	TGCGCCAGCAGCTTTTACGGACAGGGCCTAGAGACCCAGTACTTC
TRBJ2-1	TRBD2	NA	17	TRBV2	CASSEPGLARRYNEQFF	TGTGCCAGCAGTGAACCTGGACTAGCGAGACGATACAATGAGCAGTTCTTC
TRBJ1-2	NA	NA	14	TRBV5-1	CASSEEGGNYGYTF	TGCGCCAGCAGCGAGGAGGGGGGGAACTATGGCTACACCTTC
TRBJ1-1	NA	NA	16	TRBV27	CASSLSGWGRNSEAFF	TGTGCCAGCAGTTTATCCGGATGGGGCAGGAACTCAGAAGCTTTCTTT
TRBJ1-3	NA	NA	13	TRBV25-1	CASSDERGYTIYF	TGTGCCAGCAGTGATGAAAGGGGTTACACCATATATTTT
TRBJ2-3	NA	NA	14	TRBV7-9	CASSLDGSSDTQYF	TGTGCCAGCAGCTTAGACGGGAGCAGCGATACGCAGTATTTT
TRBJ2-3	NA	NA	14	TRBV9	CASSVSSGTDTQYF	TGTGCCAGCAGCGTTAGCTCCGGCACAGATACGCAGTATTTT
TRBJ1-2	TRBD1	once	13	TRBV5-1	CASSLDRGYGYTF	TGCGCCAGCAGCTTGGACAGGGGCTATGGCTACACCTTC
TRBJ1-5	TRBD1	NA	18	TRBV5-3	CARSTGQGVDHSNQPQHF	TGTGCCAGAAGTACCGGACAGGGGGTAGACCATAGCAATCAGCCCCAGCATTTT
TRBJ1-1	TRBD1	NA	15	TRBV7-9	CASSLEGQGNTEAFF	TGTGCCAGCAGCTTAGAGGGACAGGGGAACACTGAAGCTTTCTTT
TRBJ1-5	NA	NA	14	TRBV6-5	CASSVDSSNQPQHF	TGTGCCAGCAGTGTGGACTCTAGCAATCAGCCCCAGCATTTT
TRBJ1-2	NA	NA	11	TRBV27	CATLTHYGYTF	TGTGCCACCCTTACACACTATGGCTACACCTTC
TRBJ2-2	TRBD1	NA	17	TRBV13	CASSLVGQGANTGELFF	TGTGCCAGCAGCTTAGTGGGACAGGGGGCGAACACCGGGGAGCTGTTTTTT
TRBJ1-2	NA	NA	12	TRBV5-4	CASSSENYGYTF	TGTGCCAGCAGCTCCGAGAACTATGGCTACACCTTC
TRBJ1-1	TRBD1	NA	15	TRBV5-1	CASSLTGALGTEAFF	TGCGCCAGCAGCTTGACAGGGGCCTTAGGCACTGAAGCTTTCTTT
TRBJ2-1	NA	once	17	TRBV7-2	CASSLVGGGPPYNEQFF	TGTGCCAGCAGCTTAGTGGGTGGAGGGCCCCCATACAATGAGCAGTTCTTC
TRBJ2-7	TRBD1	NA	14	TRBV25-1	CASTGTGGSYEQYF	TGTGCCAGCACTGGGACAGGGGGTTCCTACGAGCAGTACTTC
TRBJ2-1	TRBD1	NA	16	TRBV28	CASSLTGTGSYNEQFF	TGTGCCAGCAGTCTTACCGGGACAGGGTCCTACAATGAGCAGTTCTTC
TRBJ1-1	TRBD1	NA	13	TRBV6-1	CASRGTDNTEAFF	TGTGCCAGCAGAGGGACAGACAACACTGAAGCTTTCTTT
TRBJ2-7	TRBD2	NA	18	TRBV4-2	CASSPQRLAGGYSYEQYF	TGTGCCAGCAGCCCACAAAGACTAGCGGGAGGGTACTCCTACGAGCAGTACTTC
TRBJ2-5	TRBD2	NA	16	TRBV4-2	CASSQDSSGREKTQYF	TGTGCCAGCAGCCAAGATAGCAGCGGGAGAGAGAAGACCCAGTACTTC
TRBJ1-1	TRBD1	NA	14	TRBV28	CASSKGQLNTEAFF	TGTGCCAGCAGTAAGGGACAGTTGAACACTGAAGCTTTCTTT
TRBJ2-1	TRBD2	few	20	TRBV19	CASSRGTSGSLLGSYNEQFF	TGTGCCAGTAGTAGAGGGACTAGCGGGAGTCTATTGGGTTCCTACAATGAGCAGTTCTTC
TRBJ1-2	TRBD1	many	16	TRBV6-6	CASSPGQGVLSLGYTF	TGTGCCAGCAGTCCCGGACAGGGGGTATTATCGCTCGGCTACACCTTC
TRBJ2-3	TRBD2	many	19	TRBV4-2	CASSQERTSGSGGTDTQYF	TGTGCCAGCAGCCAAGAAAGGACTAGCGGGAGCGGCGGCACAGATACGCAGTATTTT
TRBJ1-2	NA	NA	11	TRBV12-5	CASGDEGSFTF	TGTGCTAGTGGTGACGAAGGGAGCTTCACCTTC
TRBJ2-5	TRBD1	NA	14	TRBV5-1	CASSLSTGKETQYF	TGCGCCAGCAGCTTGTCGACAGGGAAAGAGACCCAGTACTTC
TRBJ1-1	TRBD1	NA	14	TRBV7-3	CASSPGNRGSEAFF	TGTGCCAGCAGCCCAGGTAACAGGGGATCTGAAGCTTTCTTT
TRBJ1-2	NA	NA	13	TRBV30	CAWSETGLRGYTF	TGTGCCTGGAGTGAAACGGGACTAAGAGGCTACACCTTC
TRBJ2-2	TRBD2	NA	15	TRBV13	CASSPPSGSTGELFF	TGTGCCAGCAGCCCCCCCAGCGGGAGTACCGGGGAGCTGTTTTTT
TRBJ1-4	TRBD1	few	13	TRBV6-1	CASRRTGDEKLFF	TGTGCCAGCCGAAGGACAGGGGATGAAAAACTGTTTTTT
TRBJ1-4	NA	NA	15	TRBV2	CARGRGRRPNEKLFF	TGTGCCAGGGGTCGAGGGCGACGGCCTAATGAAAAACTGTTTTTT
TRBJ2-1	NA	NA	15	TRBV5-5	CASSLLPTGYNEQFF	TGTGCCAGCAGCTTATTGCCCACAGGGTACAATGAGCAGTTCTTC